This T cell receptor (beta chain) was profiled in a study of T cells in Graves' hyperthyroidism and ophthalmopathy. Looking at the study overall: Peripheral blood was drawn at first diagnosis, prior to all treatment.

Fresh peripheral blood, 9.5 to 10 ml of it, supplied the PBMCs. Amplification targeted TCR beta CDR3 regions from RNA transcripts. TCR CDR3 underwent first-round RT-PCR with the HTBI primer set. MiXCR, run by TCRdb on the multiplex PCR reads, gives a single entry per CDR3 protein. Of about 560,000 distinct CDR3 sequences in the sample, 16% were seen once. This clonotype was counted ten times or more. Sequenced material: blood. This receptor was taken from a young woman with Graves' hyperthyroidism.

CDR3 loop: CASGGKTVVSYNEQFF. CDR3 coding DNA: TGTGCCAGCGGGGGAAAGACAGTAGTCTCCTACAATGAGCAGTTCTTC. The chain is built from TRBV28 and TRBJ2-1; D assignment may be TRBD1 or TRBD2 (5 bases each). The V end was cut by 8 bases, the J end by 0 bases, with 17 bases between. The CDR3 spans 16 residues. The germline CDR1 and CDR2 sequences are MDHEN and SYDVKM. Filled out from reference TRBV28 and TRBJ2-1, the complete variable domain reads DVKVTQSSRYLVKRTGEKVFLECVQDMDHENMFWYRQDPGLGLRLIYFSYDVKMKEKGDIPEGYSVSREKKERFSLILESASTNQTSMYLCASGGKTVVSYNEQFFGPGTRLTVL.